Detailed here is one TCR beta chain. Its target is not known. The record originates from a study of cytomegalovirus exposure and HLA in healthy donors. About the research overall: The same platform used for the roughly 650 first-cohort repertoires was also used for the roughly 120 validation repertoires, as a later analysis reported.

General study points: Cytomegalovirus status was reportedly diagnosed by the classifier with high specificity and sensitivity.

The germline V gene has CDR1 SGHTA and CDR2 FQGNSA. The CDR3 contains 13 residues. Trimming took 0 bases from V and 5 from J; bases not matched to a gene: 0. It was the roughly 110-subject validation cohort, separate from the roughly 700-subject first cohort, to which the donors belonged. Here immunoSEQ multiplex PCR was the method, and the copy in TCRdb shows in-frame clones only, minus some. The sample holds a few hundred thousand clones, around four fifths seen once. Input material: PBMCs. The gene calls are TRBV7-2 and TRBJ1-2; the match to TRBD1 covers 7 bases. The sequence came from a woman in her thirties in good health and CMV-seropositive. CDR3 in amino acids: CASSLATGYGYTF. The CDR3 DNA follows: TGTGCCAGCAGCTTAGCGACAGGGTATGGCTACACCTTC.